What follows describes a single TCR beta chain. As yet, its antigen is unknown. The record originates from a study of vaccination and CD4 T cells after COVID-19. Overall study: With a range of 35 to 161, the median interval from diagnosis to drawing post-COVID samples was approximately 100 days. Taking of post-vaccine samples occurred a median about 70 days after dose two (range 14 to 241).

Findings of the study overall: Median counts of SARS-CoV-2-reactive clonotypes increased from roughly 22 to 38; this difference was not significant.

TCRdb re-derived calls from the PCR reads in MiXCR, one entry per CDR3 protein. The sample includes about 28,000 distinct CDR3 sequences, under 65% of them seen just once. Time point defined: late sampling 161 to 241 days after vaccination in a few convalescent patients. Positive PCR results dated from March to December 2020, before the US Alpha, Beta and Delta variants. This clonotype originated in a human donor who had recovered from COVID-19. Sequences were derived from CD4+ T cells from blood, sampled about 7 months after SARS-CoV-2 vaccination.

The CDR3 here is CASRGLAEEQFF. As DNA, the CDR3 is TGTGCCAGCAGGGGACTAGCGGAGGAGCAGTTCTTC. The chain combines TRBV6-1 with TRBJ2-1; 11 bases are shared with TRBD2. In germline, CDR1 is MNHNS, CDR2 SASEGT. The length of the CDR3 is 12 residues. After removal of 6 bases from V and 10 bases from J, the junction contained 2 bases not matched to a gene.